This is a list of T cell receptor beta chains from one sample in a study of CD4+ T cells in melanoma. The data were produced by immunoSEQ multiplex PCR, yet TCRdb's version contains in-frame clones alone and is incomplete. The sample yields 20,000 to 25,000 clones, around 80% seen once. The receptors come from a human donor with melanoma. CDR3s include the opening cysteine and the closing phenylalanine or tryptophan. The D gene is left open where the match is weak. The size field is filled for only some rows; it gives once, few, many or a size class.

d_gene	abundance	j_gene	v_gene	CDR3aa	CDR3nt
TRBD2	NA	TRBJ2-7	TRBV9	CASSVTGLATYEQYF	TGTGCCAGCAGCGTAACGGGACTAGCGACCTACGAGCAGTACTTC
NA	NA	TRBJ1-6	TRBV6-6	CASSYSGGYASPLHF	TGTGCCAGCAGTTACTCGGGGGGTTATGCTTCACCCCTCCACTTT
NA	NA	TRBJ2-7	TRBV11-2	CASSFPSGRIYEQYF	TGTGCCAGCAGCTTCCCTTCCGGGCGTATCTACGAGCAGTACTTC
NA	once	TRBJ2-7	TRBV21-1	CASSIRLQGAPDEQYF	TGTGCCAGCAGCATAAGGCTACAGGGGGCCCCCGACGAGCAGTACTTC
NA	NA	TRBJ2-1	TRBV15	CATSRVTGPYNEQFF	TGTGCCACCAGCAGAGTGACAGGTCCTTACAATGAGCAGTTCTTC
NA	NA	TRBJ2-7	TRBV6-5	CASSYASQTSYEQYF	TGTGCCAGCAGTTACGCCTCACAGACCTCCTACGAGCAGTACTTC
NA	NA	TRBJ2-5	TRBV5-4	CASSLAGSQETQYF	TGTGCCAGCAGCTTGGCCGGGAGCCAAGAGACCCAGTACTTC
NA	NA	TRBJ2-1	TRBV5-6	CASSLPRGATAGEQFF	TGTGCCAGCAGCTTACCCAGAGGGGCCACCGCAGGTGAGCAGTTCTTC
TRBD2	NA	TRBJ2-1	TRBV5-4	CASSMSGGLYNEQFF	TGTGCCAGCAGCATGAGCGGGGGGCTCTACAATGAGCAGTTCTTC
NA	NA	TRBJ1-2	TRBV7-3	CASSPYASNYGYTF	TGTGCCAGCAGCCCGTATGCGTCTAACTATGGCTACACCTTC
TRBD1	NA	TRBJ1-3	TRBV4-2	CASSRLSSQGRLENTIYF	TGTGCCAGCAGCCGATTATCCTCACAGGGGCGTCTGGAAAACACCATATATTTT
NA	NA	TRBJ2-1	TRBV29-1	CSGGRTNEQFF	TGCAGCGGCGGACGGACCAATGAGCAGTTCTTC
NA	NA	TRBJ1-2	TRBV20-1	CSGGEPYGYTF	TGCAGCGGGGGGGAACCCTATGGCTACACCTTC
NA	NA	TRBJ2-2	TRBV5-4	CASSLGPGGGNTGELFF	TGTGCCAGCAGCTTGGGTCCCGGGGGCGGGAACACCGGGGAGCTGTTTTTT
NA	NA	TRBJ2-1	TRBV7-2	CASSFLRGADEQFF	TGTGCCAGCAGCTTCCTACGGGGGGCTGATGAGCAGTTCTTC
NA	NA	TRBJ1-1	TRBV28	CASSSSGSKDTEAFF	TGTGCCAGCAGTTCCTCGGGGAGCAAAGACACTGAAGCTTTCTTT
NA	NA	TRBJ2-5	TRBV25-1	CASSEWQGGETQYF	TGTGCCAGCAGTGAATGGCAGGGGGGAGAGACCCAGTACTTC
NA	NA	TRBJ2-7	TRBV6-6	CASSSSSWEQYF	TGTGCCAGCAGTTCGTCCTCCTGGGAGCAGTACTTC
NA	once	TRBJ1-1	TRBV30	CAWSVLSKSEAFF	TGTGCCTGGAGTGTTCTGTCAAAGTCTGAAGCTTTCTTT
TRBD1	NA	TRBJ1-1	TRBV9	CASSRKGGQGTITEAFF	TGTGCCAGCAGCCGGAAGGGGGGACAGGGGACTATCACTGAAGCTTTCTTT
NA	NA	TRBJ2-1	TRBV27	CASSLSPGRGLSYNEQFF	TGTGCCAGCAGTTTATCTCCAGGGCGGGGACTCTCCTACAATGAGCAGTTCTTC
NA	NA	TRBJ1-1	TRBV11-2	CASSLQLREAFF	TGTGCCAGCAGCTTACAGTTACGTGAAGCTTTCTTT
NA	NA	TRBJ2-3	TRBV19	CSTRGPGDTQYF	TGTTCAACCAGAGGCCCCGGAGATACGCAGTATTTT
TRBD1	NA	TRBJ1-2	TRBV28	CASSLPGGARGYTF	TGTGCCAGCAGTTTGCCAGGGGGCGCGAGGGGCTACACCTTC
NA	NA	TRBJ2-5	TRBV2	CASSDMQGEEGTQYF	TGTGCCAGCAGTGACATGCAGGGGGAGGAAGGGACCCAGTACTTC
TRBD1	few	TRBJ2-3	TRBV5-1	CASSQGQGLRTDTQYF	TGCGCCAGCAGTCAGGGACAGGGGCTAAGGACAGATACGCAGTATTTT
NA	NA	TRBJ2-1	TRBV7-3	CASRLESSSYNEQFF	TGTGCCAGCAGATTAGAAAGTAGCTCCTACAATGAGCAGTTCTTC
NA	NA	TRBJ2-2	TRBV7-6	CASSLFGRELPGELFF	TGTGCCAGCAGCTTATTTGGCAGGGAATTACCCGGGGAGCTGTTTTTT
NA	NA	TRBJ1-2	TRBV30	CAWDRTSGGYTF	TGTGCCTGGGACAGGACATCTGGTGGCTACACCTTC
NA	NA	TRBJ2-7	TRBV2	CASRGLYEQYF	TGTGCCAGCCGGGGCTTGTACGAGCAGTACTTC